Presented here are 24 T cell receptor beta chains from one specimen sequenced in a study of T cell clones after liver transplantation. Libraries were prepared by immunoSEQ multiplex PCR; TCRdb keeps only in-frame clonotypes and omits some of them. The table shows some 10,000 clones, with 71% occurring only once. Source: CD4+ T cells from blood, taken around 32 months after liver transplant. The receptors shown here come from a human patient who received a liver transplant. Some T cells may be provided by the graft donor.

The chain combines TRBV6-1 with TRBJ2-5; tentatively, D is TRBD1 (6 bases). Germline V CDR1 and CDR2: MNHNS, SASEGT. Trimming pared 4 bases from V and 2 bases from J, leaving 17 bases between. This CDR3 comprises 16 residues. The CDR3 here is CASSVRIYRVQETQYF. In DNA form, the CDR3 reads TGTGCCAGCAGTGTTAGGATCTACAGGGTTCAAGAGACCCAGTACTTC.

The V call is TRBV30, the J call TRBJ1-1, with 7 bases matching TRBD1. CDR1 GTSNPN and CDR2 SVGIG come from the germline V gene (reference sequence). This CDR3 has 14 amino acids. Trimming removed 2 bases from V and 5 bases from J; junction bases left unmatched: 8. This chain's CDR3 is CAWSTRQGLTEAFF. The DNA for the CDR3 is TGTGCCTGGAGTACCCGACAGGGTTTGACTGAAGCTTTCTTT. The variable domain in full, completed from reference TRBV30 and TRBJ1-1, reads SQTIHQWPATLVQPVGSPLSLECTVEGTSNPNLYWYRQAAGRGLQLLFYSVGIGQISSEVPQNLSASRPQDRQFILSSKKLLLSDSGFYLCAWSTRQGLTEAFFGQGTRLTVV.

The chain couples TRBV19 to TRBJ2-1; D not resolved. The CDR3 spans 15 residues. Germline loops: CDR1 LNHDA, CDR2 SQIVND (reference sequence). Trimming left V 8 bases short and J 0 bases short, with 14 bases between. CDR3 DNA sequence: TGTGCCAGTGCACTCGGGCCGACCTCCTACAATGAGCAGTTCTTC. Protein product: CASALGPTSYNEQFF.

The chain is built from TRBV27 and TRBJ1-1; D gene unclear. This CDR3 is 15 amino acids long. The germline V gene encodes CDR1 MNHEY and CDR2 SMNVEV (reference sequence). The V gene lost 0 bases and the J gene lost 0 bases, with 8 bases spanning the gap. This CDR3 reads CASSLSRPMNTEAFF. The CDR3 DNA is TGTGCCAGCAGTTTATCCAGACCCATGAACACTGAAGCTTTCTTT.

This chain joins TRBV27 and TRBJ2-5; the D gene is possibly TRBD2 (6 bases). The CDR3 loop spans 13 amino acids. The germline CDR1 and CDR2 sequences are MNHEY and SMNVEV (reference sequence). The V and J ends lost 1 base and 4 bases respectively, with 7 bases between them. The CDR3: CASSLFGGETQYF. The CDR3 bases are TGTGCCAGCAGTTTATTCGGGGGAGAGACCCAGTACTTC.

In this sample, this clone turned up once. This CDR3 is CASSFGGGAATEAFF. The CDR3 region has the DNA TGTGCCAGCAGTTTCGGCGGGGGGGCAGCAACTGAAGCTTTCTTT. The rearrangement joins TRBV27 to TRBJ1-1; possibly TRBD1 for D (6 bases). There are 15 residues in the CDR3. Germline V CDR1 and CDR2: MNHEY, SMNVEV (reference sequence). V was trimmed by 3 bases and J by 5 bases, leaving 16 bases between them.

This clone is medium-sized by share. This chain joins TRBV6-6 and TRBJ1-1; tentatively, D is TRBD1 (5 bases). V was clipped by 7 bases and J by 5 bases, with 14 bases between them. Germline V gene sequence: CDR1 MNHNY, CDR2 SVGAGI (reference sequence). The CDR3 is made up of 13 amino acids. In DNA, the CDR3 is TGTGCCAGCACCTCAGGGTGGGGGACTGAAGCTTTCTTT. Its protein product is CASTSGWGTEAFF.

This clone was observed a few times. J is TRBJ2-3 and V is TRBV10-3; D is uncertain. Per the germline V gene, CDR1 is ENHRY and CDR2 is SYGVKD. The length of the CDR3 is 13 residues. The germline V and J ends were trimmed by 3 bases and 1 base, with 5 bases remaining between them. In nucleotides, the CDR3 is TGTGCCATCAGTGATTCAGGCACAGATACGCAGTATTTT. Translated, it gives CAISDSGTDTQYF.

The chain uses TRBV5-4 and TRBJ2-2; D is perhaps TRBD1 (6 bases). V lost 2 bases, J lost 5 bases, and 10 bases lay in between. This CDR3 spans 14 amino acids. Looked up from germline, CDR1 is SGHNT and CDR2 is YYREEE (reference sequence). CDR3 amino acids: CASSFAQGTGELFF. CDR3 bases: TGTGCCAGCAGCTTTGCCCAGGGGACCGGGGAGCTGTTTTTT.

The chain employs TRBV19 and TRBJ2-1; D uncertain. Trimming stripped 8 bases from V and 4 bases from J, with 9 bases between. CDR3 length equals 12 residues. Germline V gene lookup returns CDR1 LNHDA and CDR2 SQIVND (reference sequence). In DNA form, the CDR3 reads TGTGCCAGTGGCTTTGGATACAATGAGCAGTTCTTC. It codes for CASGFGYNEQFF.

J is TRBJ2-3 and V is TRBV29-1; D is unclear. Germline-derived CDR1 and CDR2 are SQVTM and ANQGSEA. V gave up 5 bases and J gave up 4 bases, with 13 bases separating them. The CDR3 spans 13 residues. The CDR3 DNA is TGCAGCGTTCCGGACCGATATTCAGATACGCAGTATTTT. This encodes CSVPDRYSDTQYF.

The rearrangement uses TRBV27 and TRBJ2-4; D remains unclear. The V gene lost 11 bases and the J gene lost 0 bases, with 14 bases spanning the gap. This CDR3 region has 14 residues. Looked up from germline, CDR1 is MNHEY and CDR2 is SMNVEV (reference sequence). The CDR3 DNA sequence: TGTGCCTCAAGGGCATCCCGAGCCAAAAACATTCAGTACTTC. It translates to CASRASRAKNIQYF.

The chain uses TRBV7-6 and TRBJ1-6; D possibly corresponds to TRBD1 (5 bases). Germline CDR1 SGHVS, CDR2 FNYEAQ. This CDR3 has 13 residues. The V gene lost 5 bases and the J gene lost 9 bases, with 11 bases spanning the gap. CDR3 in DNA: TGTGCCAGCAGCATCGGACATTTTTCACCCCTCCACTTT. Encoded protein: CASSIGHFSPLHF.

The sample holds a few counts of this clone. This chain uses TRBV5-8 with TRBJ1-5, with TRBD1 matching 7 bases. The CDR3 runs to 14 residues. Germline loops: CDR1 SGHTS, CDR2 YDEGEE. Trimming took 1 base from V and 6 from J; bases not matched to a gene: 4. CDR3 DNA sequence: TGTGCCAGCAGCTTGTTAACAGGGGTTCAGCCCCAGCATTTT. It yields the protein CASSLLTGVQPQHF.

This sequence joins TRBV4-3 and TRBJ2-3; tentatively, D is TRBD2 (5 bases). The CDR3 is 14 residues long. V gave up 4 bases and J gave up 2 bases, with 10 bases separating them. Germline V gene data show CDR1 as LGHNA and CDR2 as YSLEER. The CDR3 spells CASSLGLPTDTQYF. The CDR3 DNA sequence: TGCGCCAGCAGCCTCGGACTCCCCACAGATACGCAGTATTTT.

In this sample, this clone turned up once. The rearrangement links TRBV2 to TRBJ2-5; the D gene is possibly TRBD2 (7 bases). CDR3 size: 17 residues. Germline CDR1 reads SNHLY; CDR2 reads FYNNEI. The V gene lost 4 bases and the J gene lost 5 bases, with 23 bases spanning the gap. CDR3 nucleotide sequence: TGTGCCAGCAGTGTGCAGGAAGATGGGGGGGCTACGGAGACCCAGTACTTC. This translates into CASSVQEDGGATETQYF.

With regard to this clone: Other DNA sequences from this sample encode an identical CDR3 as well. The chain links TRBV6-5 to TRBJ2-7; 7 bases line up with TRBD1. Germline V CDR1 and CDR2: MNHEY, SVGAGI. This CDR3 region has 14 residues. Germline trimming cut 6 bases from V and 2 bases from J; bases unmatched to any gene: 7. The CDR3 sequence is CASSPTGSTYEQYF. DNA for the CDR3: TGTGCCAGCAGCCCGACAGGGAGCACCTACGAGCAGTACTTC.

The chain is built from TRBV4-3 and TRBJ1-1, with D unresolved. The germline V gene encodes CDR1 LGHNA and CDR2 YSLEER. Trimming stripped 0 bases from V and 0 bases from J, with 8 bases between. The CDR3 has 15 residues. This CDR3 reads CASSQDRGVNTEAFF. The CDR3, as DNA: TGCGCCAGCAGCCAAGACCGCGGGGTGAACACTGAAGCTTTCTTT.

V usage is TRBV30 and J usage is TRBJ2-1; D uncertain. Germline CDR1 GTSNPN, CDR2 SVGIG (reference sequence). Trimming shortened V by 0 bases and J by 8 bases, and 8 bases separated the two germline ends. The CDR3 runs 12 residues. The CDR3 region has the DNA TGTGCCTGGAGTGTAGGCTTCGATGAGCAGTTCTTC. It encodes CAWSVGFDEQFF.

V is TRBV5-1 and J is TRBJ2-3; D is possibly TRBD2 (6 bases). The CDR3 length is 15 residues. Germline V gene lookup returns CDR1 SGHRS and CDR2 YFSETQ. The V end was cut by 0 bases, the J end by 2 bases, with 10 bases between. The CDR3 DNA is TGCGCCAGCAGCTTGGGGGGGGAGTCCACAGATACGCAGTATTTT. Amino acid sequence: CASSLGGESTDTQYF.

The chain employs TRBV12-1 and TRBJ2-6; TRBD1, the table's D call, was not compared with the DNA. TRBV12-1 is reported as a pseudogene. The CDR3 contains 16 residues. The CDR3 protein is CASSLDRISGANVLTF. DNA for the CDR3: TGTGCCAGCAGCTTGGACAGGATCTCTGGGGCCAACGTCCTGACTTTC.

The rearrangement joins TRBV7-9 to TRBJ1-2, with D hard to call. Germline lookup yields CDR1 SEHNR and CDR2 FQNEAQ (reference sequence). The CDR3 runs to 15 residues. The V end was cut by 2 bases, the J end by 4 bases, with 14 bases between. For the CDR3, the DNA is TGTGCCAGCAGCTTAAGCGACGGCAATTTCTATGGCTACACCTTC. Translated: CASSLSDGNFYGYTF.

The rearrangement links TRBV7-9 to TRBJ2-1, with D possibly TRBD1 on 5 matching bases. Trimming stripped 5 bases from V and 5 bases from J, with 22 bases between. The CDR3 is made up of 17 amino acids. CDR1 is SEHNR, CDR2 FQNEAQ, per germline (reference sequence). The CDR3 DNA sequence: TGTGCCAGCAGCGCCCCTTTAGGGGCGGAAATTAACAATGAGCAGTTCTTC. Translation gives CASSAPLGAEINNEQFF.

This clone was detected once. The rearrangement uses TRBV2 and TRBJ2-1; a possible D gene is TRBD2 (6 bases). Trimming shortened V by 9 bases and J by 0 bases, and 15 bases separated the two germline ends. Germline CDR1 and CDR2: SNHLY and FYNNEI. This CDR3 contains 15 residues. The CDR3 DNA sequence: TGTGCCAGTTTAAGCGGGTTGGACTCCTACAATGAGCAGTTCTTC. Its protein is CASLSGLDSYNEQFF.